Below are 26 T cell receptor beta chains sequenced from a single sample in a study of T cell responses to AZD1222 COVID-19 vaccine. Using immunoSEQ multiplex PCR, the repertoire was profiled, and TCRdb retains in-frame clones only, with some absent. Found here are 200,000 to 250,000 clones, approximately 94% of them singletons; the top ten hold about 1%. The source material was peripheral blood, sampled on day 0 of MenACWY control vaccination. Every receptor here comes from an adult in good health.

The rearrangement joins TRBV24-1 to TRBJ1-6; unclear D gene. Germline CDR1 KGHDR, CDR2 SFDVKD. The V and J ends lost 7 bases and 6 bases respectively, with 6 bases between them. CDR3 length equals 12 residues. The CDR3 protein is CATSSGNSPLHF. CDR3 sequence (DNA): TGTGCCACCAGCTCGGGTAATTCACCCCTCCACTTT.

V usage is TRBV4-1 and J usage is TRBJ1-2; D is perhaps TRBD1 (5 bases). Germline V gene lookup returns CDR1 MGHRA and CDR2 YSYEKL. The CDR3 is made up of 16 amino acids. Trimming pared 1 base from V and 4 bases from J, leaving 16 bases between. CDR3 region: CASSQGLGGSVYGYTF. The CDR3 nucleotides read TGCGCCAGCAGCCAAGGCCTGGGGGGGTCGGTCTATGGCTACACCTTC.

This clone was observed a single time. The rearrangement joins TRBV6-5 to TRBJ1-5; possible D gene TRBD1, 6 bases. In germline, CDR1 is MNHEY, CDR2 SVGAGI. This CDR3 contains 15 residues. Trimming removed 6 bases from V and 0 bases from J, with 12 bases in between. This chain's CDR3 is CASRVTGTSNQPQHF. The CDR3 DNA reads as TGTGCCAGCAGGGTAACAGGGACTAGCAATCAGCCCCAGCATTTT.

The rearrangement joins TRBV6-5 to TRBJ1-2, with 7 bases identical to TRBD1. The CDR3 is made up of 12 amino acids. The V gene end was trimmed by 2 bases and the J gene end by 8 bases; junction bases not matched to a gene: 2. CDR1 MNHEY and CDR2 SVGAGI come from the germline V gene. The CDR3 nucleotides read TGTGCCAGCAGTTACAGGGGGCGAGGCTACACCTTC. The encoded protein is CASSYRGRGYTF.

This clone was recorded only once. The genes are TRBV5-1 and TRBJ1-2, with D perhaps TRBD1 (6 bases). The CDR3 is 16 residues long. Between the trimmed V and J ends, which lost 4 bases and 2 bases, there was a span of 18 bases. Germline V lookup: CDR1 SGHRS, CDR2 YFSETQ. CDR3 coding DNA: TGCGCCAGCAGCCACTCACAGGGAACTGTCAACTATGGCTACACCTTC. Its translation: CASSHSQGTVNYGYTF.

The CDR3 bases are TGTGCCACCAGCAGAGATTACGGATTCGACTATGGCTACACCTTC. Protein product: CATSRDYGFDYGYTF. The chain links TRBV15 to TRBJ1-2; no firm D call. The CDR3 is made up of 15 amino acids. Germline V CDR1 and CDR2: LNHNV, YYDKDF (reference sequence). With 0 bases removed from V and 3 bases from J, the gap between germline ends came to 11 bases.

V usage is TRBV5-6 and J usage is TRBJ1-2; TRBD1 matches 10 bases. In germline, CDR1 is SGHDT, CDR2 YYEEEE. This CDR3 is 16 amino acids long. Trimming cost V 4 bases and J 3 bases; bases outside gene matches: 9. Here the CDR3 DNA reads TGTGCCAGCAGCGCGACAGGGGGCTCTCCTTACTATGGCTACACCTTC. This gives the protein CASSATGGSPYYGYTF.

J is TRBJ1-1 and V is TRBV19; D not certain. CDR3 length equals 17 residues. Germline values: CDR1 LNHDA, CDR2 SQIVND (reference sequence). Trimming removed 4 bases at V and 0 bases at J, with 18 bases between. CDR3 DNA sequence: TGTGCCAGTAGTAAGTGGTTAGGTGGTACAGTGAACACTGAAGCTTTCTTT. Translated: CASSKWLGGTVNTEAFF. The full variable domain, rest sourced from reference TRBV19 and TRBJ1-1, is DGGITQSPKYLFRKEGQNVTLSCEQNLNHDAMYWYRQDPGQGLRLIYYSQIVNDFQKGDIAEGYSVSREKKESFPLTVTSAQKNPTAFYLCASSKWLGGTVNTEAFFGQGTRLTVV.

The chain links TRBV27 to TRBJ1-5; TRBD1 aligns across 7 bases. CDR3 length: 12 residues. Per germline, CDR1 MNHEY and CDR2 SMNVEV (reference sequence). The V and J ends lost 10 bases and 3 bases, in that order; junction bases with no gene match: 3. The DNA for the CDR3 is TGTGCCACGGGACAGCTCAATCAGCCCCAGCATTTT. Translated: CATGQLNQPQHF.

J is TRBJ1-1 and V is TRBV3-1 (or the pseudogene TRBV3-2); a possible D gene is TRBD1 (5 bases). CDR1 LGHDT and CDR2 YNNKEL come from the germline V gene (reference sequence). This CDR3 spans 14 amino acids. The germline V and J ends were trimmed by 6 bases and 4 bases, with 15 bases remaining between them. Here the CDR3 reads CASRPGRQGTEAFF. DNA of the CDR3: TGTGCCAGCAGACCCGGACGGCAGGGCACTGAAGCTTTCTTT.

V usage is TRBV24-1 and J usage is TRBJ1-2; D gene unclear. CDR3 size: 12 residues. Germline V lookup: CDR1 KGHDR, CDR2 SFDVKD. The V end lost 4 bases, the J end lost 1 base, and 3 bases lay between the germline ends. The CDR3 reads CATSEFNYGYTF. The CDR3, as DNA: TGTGCCACCAGTGAGTTTAACTATGGCTACACCTTC.

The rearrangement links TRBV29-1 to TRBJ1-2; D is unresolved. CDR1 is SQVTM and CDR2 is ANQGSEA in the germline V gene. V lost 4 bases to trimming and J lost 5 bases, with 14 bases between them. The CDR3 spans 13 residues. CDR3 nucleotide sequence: TGCAGCGTTGTACGTCAGCTAAGTTATGGCTACACCTTC. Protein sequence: CSVVRQLSYGYTF.

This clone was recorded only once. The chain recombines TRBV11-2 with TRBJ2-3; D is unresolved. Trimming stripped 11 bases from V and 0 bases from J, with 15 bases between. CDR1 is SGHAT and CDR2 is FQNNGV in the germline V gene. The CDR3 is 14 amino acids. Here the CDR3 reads CACKFGPSTDTQYF. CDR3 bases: TGTGCCTGCAAGTTTGGGCCGAGCACAGATACGCAGTATTTT.

CDR3 nucleotide sequence: TGTGCCAGCCCGGACCCCCCACATACGGTCAAAAACATTCAGTACTTC. It codes for CASPDPPHTVKNIQYF. The chain uses TRBV9 and TRBJ2-4; unclear D gene. CDR1 is SGDLS and CDR2 is YYNGEE in the germline V gene. CDR3 size: 16 residues. V was pared by 7 bases and J by 3 bases, with 20 bases between.

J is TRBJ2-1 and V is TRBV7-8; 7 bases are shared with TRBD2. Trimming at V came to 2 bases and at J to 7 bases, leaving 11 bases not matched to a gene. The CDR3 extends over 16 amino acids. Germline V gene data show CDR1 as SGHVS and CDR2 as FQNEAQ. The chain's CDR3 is CASSLRRTGGANEQFF. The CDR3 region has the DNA TGTGCCAGCAGCTTACGACGGACGGGGGGAGCTAATGAGCAGTTCTTC.

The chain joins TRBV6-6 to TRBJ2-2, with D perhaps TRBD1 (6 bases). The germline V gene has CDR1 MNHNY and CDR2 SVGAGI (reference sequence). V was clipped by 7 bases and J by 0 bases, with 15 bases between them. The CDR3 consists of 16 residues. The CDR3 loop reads CASTPQGKANTGELFF. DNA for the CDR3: TGTGCCAGCACCCCTCAGGGGAAAGCGAACACCGGGGAGCTGTTTTTT.

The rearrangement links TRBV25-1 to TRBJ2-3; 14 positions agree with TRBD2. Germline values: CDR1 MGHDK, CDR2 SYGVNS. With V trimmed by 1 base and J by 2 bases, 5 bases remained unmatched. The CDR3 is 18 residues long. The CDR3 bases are TGTGCCAGCAGTGAATTGGGACTAGCGGGGGCCGACACAGATACGCAGTATTTT. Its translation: CASSELGLAGADTDTQYF.

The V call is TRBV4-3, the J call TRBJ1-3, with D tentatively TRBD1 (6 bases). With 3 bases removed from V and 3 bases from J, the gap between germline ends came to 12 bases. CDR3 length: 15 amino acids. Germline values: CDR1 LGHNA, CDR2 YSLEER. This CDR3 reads CASSQEWTVGNTIYF. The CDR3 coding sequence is TGCGCCAGCAGCCAGGAGTGGACAGTTGGAAACACCATATATTTT.

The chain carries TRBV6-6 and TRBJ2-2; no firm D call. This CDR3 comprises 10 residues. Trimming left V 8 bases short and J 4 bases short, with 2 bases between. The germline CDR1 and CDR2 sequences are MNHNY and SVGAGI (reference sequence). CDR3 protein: CASGTGELFF. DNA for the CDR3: TGTGCCAGCGGCACCGGGGAGCTGTTTTTT.

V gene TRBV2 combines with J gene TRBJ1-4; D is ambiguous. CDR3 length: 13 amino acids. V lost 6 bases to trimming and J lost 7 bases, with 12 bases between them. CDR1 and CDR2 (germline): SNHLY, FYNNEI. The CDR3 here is CASSSSGVEKLFF. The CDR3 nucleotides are TGTGCCAGCAGCTCTTCCGGTGTTGAAAAACTGTTTTTT.

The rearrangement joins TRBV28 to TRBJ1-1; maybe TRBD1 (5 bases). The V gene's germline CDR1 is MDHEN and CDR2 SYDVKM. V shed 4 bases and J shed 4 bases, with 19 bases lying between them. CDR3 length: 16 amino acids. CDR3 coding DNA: TGTGCCAGCAGTTCCCGGGAAGCAGGGAAGTTCACTGAAGCTTTCTTT. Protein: CASSSREAGKFTEAFF.

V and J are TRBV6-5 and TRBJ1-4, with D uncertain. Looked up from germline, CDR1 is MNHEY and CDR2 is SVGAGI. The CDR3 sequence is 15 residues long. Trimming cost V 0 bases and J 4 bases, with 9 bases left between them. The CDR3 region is CASSYSGRYNEKLFF. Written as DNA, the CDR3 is TGTGCCAGCAGTTACTCTGGGAGATATAATGAAAAACTGTTTTTT.

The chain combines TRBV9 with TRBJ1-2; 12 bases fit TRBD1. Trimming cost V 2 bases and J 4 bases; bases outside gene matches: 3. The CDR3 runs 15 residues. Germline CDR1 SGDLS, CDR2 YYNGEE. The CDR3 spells CASSVGTGGIYGYTF. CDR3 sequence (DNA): TGTGCCAGCAGCGTTGGGACAGGGGGCATCTATGGCTACACCTTC.

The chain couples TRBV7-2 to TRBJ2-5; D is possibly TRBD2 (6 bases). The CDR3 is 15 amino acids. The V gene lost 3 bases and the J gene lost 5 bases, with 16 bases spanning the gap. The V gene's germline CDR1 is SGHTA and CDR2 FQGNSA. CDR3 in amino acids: CASSLAYGGSETQYF. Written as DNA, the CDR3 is TGTGCCAGCAGCTTGGCTTACGGGGGATCGGAGACCCAGTACTTC.

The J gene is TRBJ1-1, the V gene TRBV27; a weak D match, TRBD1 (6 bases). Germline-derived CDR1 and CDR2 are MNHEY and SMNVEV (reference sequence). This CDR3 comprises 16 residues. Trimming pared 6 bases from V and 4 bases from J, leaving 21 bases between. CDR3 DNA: TGTGCCAGCAGGCCCGCCGCAGGGGAGGTCGGCACTGAAGCTTTCTTT. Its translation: CASRPAAGEVGTEAFF.

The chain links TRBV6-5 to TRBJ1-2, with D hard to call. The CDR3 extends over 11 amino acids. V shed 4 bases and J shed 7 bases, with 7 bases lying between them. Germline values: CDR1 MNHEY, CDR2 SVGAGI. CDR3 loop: CASSSRTGYTF. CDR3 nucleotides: TGTGCCAGCAGTTCGCGTACTGGCTACACCTTC.